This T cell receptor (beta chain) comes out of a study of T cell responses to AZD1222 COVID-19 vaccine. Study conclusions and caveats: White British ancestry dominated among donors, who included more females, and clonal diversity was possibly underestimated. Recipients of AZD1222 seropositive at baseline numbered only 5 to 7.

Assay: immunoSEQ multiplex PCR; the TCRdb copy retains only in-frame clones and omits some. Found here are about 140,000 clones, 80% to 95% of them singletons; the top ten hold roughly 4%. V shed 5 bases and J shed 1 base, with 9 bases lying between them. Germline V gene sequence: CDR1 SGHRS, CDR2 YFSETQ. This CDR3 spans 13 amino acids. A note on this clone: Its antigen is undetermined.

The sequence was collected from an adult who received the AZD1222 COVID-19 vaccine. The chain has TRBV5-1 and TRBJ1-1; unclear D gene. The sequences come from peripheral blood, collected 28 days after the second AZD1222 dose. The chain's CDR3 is CASSLAQNTEAFF. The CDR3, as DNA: TGCGCCAGCAGTCTAGCCCAGAACACTGAAGCTTTCTTT.